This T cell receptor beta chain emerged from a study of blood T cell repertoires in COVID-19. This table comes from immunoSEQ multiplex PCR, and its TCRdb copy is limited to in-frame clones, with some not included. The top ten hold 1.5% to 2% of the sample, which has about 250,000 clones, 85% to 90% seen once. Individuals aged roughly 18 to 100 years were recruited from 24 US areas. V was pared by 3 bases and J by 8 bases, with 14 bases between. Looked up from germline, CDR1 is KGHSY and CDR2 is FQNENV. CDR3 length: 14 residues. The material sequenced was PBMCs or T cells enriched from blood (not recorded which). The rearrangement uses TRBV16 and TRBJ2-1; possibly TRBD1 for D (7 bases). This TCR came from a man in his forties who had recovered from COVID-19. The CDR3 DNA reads TGTGCCAGCAGCCACGCGGGACAGTTCGATGAGCAGTTCTTC. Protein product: CASSHAGQFDEQFF. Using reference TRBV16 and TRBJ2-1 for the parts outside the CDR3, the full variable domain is GEEVAQTPKHLVRGEGQKAKLYCAPIKGHSYVFWYQQVLKNEFKFLISFQNENVFDETGMPKERFSAKCLPNSPCSLEIQATKLEDSAVYFCASSHAGQFDEQFFGPGTRLTVL.